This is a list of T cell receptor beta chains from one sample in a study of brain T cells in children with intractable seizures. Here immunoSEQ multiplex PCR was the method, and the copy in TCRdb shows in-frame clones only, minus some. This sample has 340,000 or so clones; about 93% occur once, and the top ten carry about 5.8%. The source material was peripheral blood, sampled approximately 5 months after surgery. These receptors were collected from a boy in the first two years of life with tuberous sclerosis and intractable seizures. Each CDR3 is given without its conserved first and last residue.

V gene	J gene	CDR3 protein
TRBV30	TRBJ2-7	AWSPGTGDYEQY
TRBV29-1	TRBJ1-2	SVENYRGYHGYT
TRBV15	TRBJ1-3	ATSTRSWGADGNTIY
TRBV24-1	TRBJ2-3	ATSDPAGSEQY
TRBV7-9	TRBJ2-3	ASSHTGGGLTPSTDTQY
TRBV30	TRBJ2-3	AWSVLGTGGTDTQY
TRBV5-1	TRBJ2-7	ASSLRGRSYEQY
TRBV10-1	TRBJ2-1	ASSESREGDEQF
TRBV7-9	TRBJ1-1	ASSPDFTEAF
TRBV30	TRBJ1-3	AWTVSGNTIY
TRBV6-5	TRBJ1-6	ASSFDSNSPLH
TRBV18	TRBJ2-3	ASSPRGDTQY
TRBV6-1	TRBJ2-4	ASSEGLAGAVNIQY
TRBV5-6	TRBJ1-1	ASSLLMGVEAF
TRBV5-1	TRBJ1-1	ASSAYRPPGQNTEAF